The rows below give T cell receptor beta chains drawn from one sample of a study of neoadjuvant anti-PD-1 for oral cavity cancer. The data were produced by immunoSEQ multiplex PCR, yet TCRdb's version contains in-frame clones alone and is incomplete. This sample carries 55,000 to 75,000 clones, around four fifths of them seen once, and the ten largest clones take around 2.6%. This specimen consisted of PBMCs, obtained before nivolumab (anti-PD-1) treatment. The receptors derive from a person aged 35-80 years with oral cavity squamous cell carcinoma. Each CDR3 is given with its conserved first and last residue. Fields, in order: D gene, V gene, clone size, J gene, CDR3 protein, CDR3 DNA. D genes are given only for firm matches. For some rows the clone size is stated as once, few or many, or as a class when expanded; others skip it.

TRBD1,TRBV12-5,few,TRBJ1-2,CASGLIRGQGYTF,TGTGCTAGTGGTTTGATAAGGGGGCAGGGCTACACCTTC
TRBD1,TRBV28,-,TRBJ1-5,CASSLTGTGNRPQHF,TGTGCCAGCAGTTTAACCGGGACAGGGAATCGTCCCCAGCATTTT
TRBD2,TRBV11-3,-,TRBJ2-3,CASSPGGGSTDTQYF,TGTGCCAGCAGCCCCGGGGGAGGGAGCACAGATACGCAGTATTTT
TRBD2,TRBV7-2,-,TRBJ2-7,CASSLGAGNGEQYF,TGTGCCAGCAGCTTAGGAGCGGGAAATGGTGAGCAGTACTTC
TRBD1,TRBV27,few,TRBJ1-2,CASSLGTGRNYGYTF,TGTGCCAGCAGTTTGGGGACAGGGAGGAACTATGGCTACACCTTC
-,TRBV4-1,-,TRBJ1-1,CASSQVADNTEAFF,TGCGCCAGCAGCCAAGTTGCAGACAACACTGAAGCTTTCTTT
-,TRBV6-5,-,TRBJ2-7,CASSDSGKGEQYF,TGTGCCAGCAGTGATTCGGGTAAGGGCGAGCAGTACTTC
TRBD1,TRBV7-6,-,TRBJ1-1,CASSGPGQGSTEAFF,TGTGCCAGCAGCGGACCGGGACAGGGTTCCACTGAAGCTTTCTTT
-,TRBV18,-,TRBJ2-5,CASSPGAGETQYF,TGTGCCAGCTCACCAGGGGCAGGGGAGACCCAGTACTTC
-,TRBV7-6,-,TRBJ2-7,CASSPAAGSSYEQYF,TGTGCCAGCAGCCCGGCCGCAGGGAGCTCCTACGAGCAGTACTTC
TRBD2,TRBV7-2,once,TRBJ2-1,CVSSRRPGLAVNNEQFF,TGTGTCAGCAGCCGAAGACCGGGACTAGCGGTTAACAATGAGCAGTTCTTC
-,TRBV28,-,TRBJ1-2,CASSVNYGYTF,TGTGCCAGTTCGGTCAACTATGGCTACACCTTC
TRBD1,TRBV5-1,-,TRBJ1-1,CASSSGQENTEAFF,TGCGCCAGCAGCTCCGGACAGGAGAACACTGAAGCTTTCTTT
-,TRBV2,-,TRBJ1-1,CASSEHGANTEAFF,TGTGCCAGCAGTGAACATGGGGCCAACACTGAAGCTTTCTTT
TRBD1,TRBV19,-,TRBJ1-1,CASSSRQGWAFF,TGTGCCAGTAGTTCCCGACAGGGGTGGGCTTTCTTT
-,TRBV2,-,TRBJ1-2,CASSERGWGTGGYTF,TGTGCCAGCAGTGAAAGGGGGTGGGGGACGGGCGGCTACACCTTC
-,TRBV29-1,-,TRBJ1-2,CSVGTNYGYTF,TGCAGCGTGGGAACTAACTATGGCTACACCTTC
-,TRBV6-1,-,TRBJ2-3,CASSEDRRTDTQYF,TGTGCCAGCAGTGAAGATCGGAGGACGGATACGCAGTATTTT
TRBD1,TRBV9,-,TRBJ1-2,CASSVAHRQGHGYTF,TGTGCCAGCAGCGTAGCTCATCGACAGGGGCATGGCTACACCTTC
TRBD2,TRBV5-1,-,TRBJ2-3,CASSLLLAGRTDTQYF,TGCGCCAGCAGCTTGTTACTAGCGGGGAGGACAGATACGCAGTATTTT
TRBD2,TRBV5-6,-,TRBJ2-4,CASSLERGPGAKNIQYF,TGTGCCAGCAGCTTGGAGCGGGGGCCGGGAGCCAAAAACATTCAGTACTTC
-,TRBV6-6,once,TRBJ1-1,CASSYSSGVGTTEAFF,TGTGCCAGCAGTTACTCGAGCGGGGTGGGTACCACTGAAGCTTTCTTT
-,TRBV4-2,-,TRBJ2-7,CASSPRGSSYEQYF,TGTGCCAGCAGCCCTAGGGGTAGCTCCTACGAGCAGTACTTC
-,TRBV5-1,once,TRBJ1-2,CASSPGSSNYGYTF,TGCGCCAGCAGCCCAGGGAGTAGTAACTATGGCTACACCTTC
-,TRBV18,-,TRBJ1-2,CASSPGAGAYGYTF,TGTGCCAGCTCTCCAGGGGCGGGGGCGTATGGCTACACCTTC
-,TRBV6-5,-,TRBJ2-7,CASKTGAYEQYF,TGTGCCAGCAAAACGGGGGCCTACGAGCAGTACTTC
-,TRBV10-2,-,TRBJ1-6,CASSAAGNNSPLHF,TGCGCCAGCAGTGCCGCGGGGAATAATTCACCCCTCCACTTT
-,TRBV2,few,TRBJ1-1,CASTTEPGVTEAFF,TGTGCCAGCACTACCGAACCAGGAGTCACTGAAGCTTTCTTT
TRBD2,TRBV7-9,few,TRBJ2-3,CASSLGTSGSTDTQYF,TGTGCCAGCAGCTTAGGGACTAGCGGGAGCACAGATACGCAGTATTTT
-,TRBV5-4,few,TRBJ2-5,CASSRQETQYF,TGTGCCAGCAGCCGGCAAGAGACCCAGTACTTC
-,TRBV6-6,medium-sized,TRBJ1-2,CASSRTRDVWGYTF,TGTGCCAGCAGTAGAACTCGGGACGTGTGGGGCTACACCTTC
TRBD2,TRBV15,-,TRBJ2-7,CATSRGERDYSYEQYF,TGTGCCACCAGCAGGGGAGAGCGGGACTATTCCTACGAGCAGTACTTC
TRBD2,TRBV30,-,TRBJ2-3,CAWSPGTSVSTDTQYF,TGTGCCTGGAGTCCCGGGACTAGCGTGAGTACAGATACGCAGTATTTT
-,TRBV30,-,TRBJ1-3,CAWSRGGNTIYF,TGTGCCTGGAGTAGGGGGGGAAACACCATATATTTT
TRBD1,TRBV11-2,-,TRBJ1-5,CASSLDWTGSQPQHF,TGTGCCAGCAGCTTAGATTGGACAGGGAGTCAGCCCCAGCATTTT
-,TRBV27,-,TRBJ1-6,CASSFGAYSPLHF,TGTGCCAGCAGTTTCGGGGCTTATTCACCCCTCCACTTT
TRBD1,TRBV7-9,few,TRBJ1-2,CASSLGQGITGYGYTF,TGTGCCAGCAGCTTAGGACAGGGTATCACCGGCTATGGCTACACCTTC
TRBD1,TRBV9,-,TRBJ1-3,CASSALPGTGSRRNTIYF,TGTGCCAGCAGCGCCCTCCCCGGGACAGGGTCTCGGAGAAACACCATATATTTT
TRBD1,TRBV7-8,-,TRBJ1-6,CASSLRAGGHSPLHF,TGTGCCAGCAGCTTAAGGGCAGGGGGGCACTCACCCCTCCACTTT
TRBD2,TRBV9,-,TRBJ2-1,CASSVVTGGEGEQFF,TGTGCCAGCAGCGTAGTGACGGGAGGGGAGGGTGAGCAGTTCTTC
-,TRBV25-1,-,TRBJ1-2,CASSESGGRYGYTF,TGTGCCAGCAGTGAATCCGGGGGGAGGTATGGCTACACCTTC
-,TRBV10-2,-,TRBJ1-5,CASSLQDRRGAQPQHF,TGCGCCAGCAGTCTCCAAGACAGGCGGGGCGCTCAGCCCCAGCATTTT
-,TRBV14,few,TRBJ1-1,CASSQAIGLVAEAFF,TGTGCCAGCAGCCAAGCAATAGGGTTGGTCGCTGAAGCTTTCTTT
-,TRBV18,once,TRBJ2-7,CASSPLPTGIEGSYEQYF,TGTGCCAGCTCACCACTACCTACGGGTATAGAGGGATCCTACGAGCAGTACTTC
TRBD2,TRBV2,-,TRBJ2-3,CAIGLATDTQYF,TGTGCCATCGGACTAGCGACAGATACGCAGTATTTT
-,TRBV7-9,-,TRBJ2-3,CASSLEDTAQYF,TGTGCCAGCAGCTTAGAAGATACGGCGCAGTATTTT
-,TRBV7-2,-,TRBJ2-7,CASSLGASSYEQYF,TGTGCCAGCAGCTTAGGGGCGTCCTCCTACGAGCAGTACTTC
TRBD2,TRBV2,-,TRBJ2-4,CASSEAPAGGHRGKNIQYF,TGTGCCAGCAGTGAAGCGCCCGCGGGAGGTCACCGCGGCAAAAACATTCAGTACTTC
TRBD1,TRBV6-5,-,TRBJ1-4,CASSLSGQGSEKLFF,TGTGCCAGCAGCCTTTCTGGACAGGGAAGTGAAAAACTGTTTTTT